This entry concerns a single T cell receptor (beta chain). What it binds is unknown. These data come from a study of shared clonotypes between healthy human individuals. Study findings and constraints: Non-shared clonotypes had lower generation probabilities than clonotypes shared by all four sorted-subset donors. Despite large depth, rarefaction showed incomplete sorted-subset sequencing.

The donors were adults (healthy and HIV-negative) with no recent acute infections or vaccinations. Germline V gene data show CDR1 as SQVTM and CDR2 as ANQGSEA. V was pared by 0 bases and J by 7 bases, with 12 bases between. This CDR3 is built from 14 residues. Assay execution proceeded at the deep level. Data came from immunoSEQ multiplex PCR; TCRdb stores just in-frame clones and leaves some out. The data contain roughly 1,600,000 clones, roughly 98.5% of them singletons. The receptor was isolated from a man younger than 40 in good health. The chain recombines TRBV29-1 with TRBJ2-2; D not certain. The sequencing sample was made of naive CD4+ T cells sorted from blood. Subset: CD45RA+ positively selected. The CDR3 nucleotides read TGCAGCGTTGAAGATCAAGTAGCAGACGGGGAGCTGTTTTTT. This encodes CSVEDQVADGELFF.